Shown below are 14 T cell receptor beta chains from a single sample sequenced in a study of beta chain features in type 1 diabetes. Expressed TCRB transcripts were sequenced because the entire RNA isolate underwent reverse transcription. Some clones are missing from TCRdb's copy, which holds only in-frame ones; the method was immunoSEQ multiplex PCR. The sample lists roughly 380,000 clones, around 20% seen once, with 0.044% in the top ten. Sequencing was performed on naive CD4+ T cells from blood. The source of these receptors is a woman under 30 in good health.

This clone was counted between two and nine times. The CDR3 loop is CASSGTGNQPQHF. The CDR3 DNA sequence: TGTGCCTCTTCCGGGACAGGGAATCAGCCCCAGCATTTT. The chain recombines TRBV30 with TRBJ1-5; TRBD1 agrees at 9 bases. V gave up 7 bases and J gave up 4 bases; unmatched junction bases: 5. The CDR3 consists of 13 residues. In germline, CDR1 is GTSNPN, CDR2 SVGIG (reference sequence).

The chain joins TRBV2 to TRBJ2-4; 8 nucleotides match TRBD1. This CDR3 region has 15 residues. V dropped 6 bases and J dropped 6; count of bases not matched to a gene: 10. Germline V gene sequence: CDR1 SNHLY, CDR2 FYNNEI. The CDR3: CASRGGQGTANIQYF. CDR3 nucleotides: TGTGCCAGCAGAGGTGGACAGGGAACGGCAAACATTCAGTACTTC.

This clone occurred a few times. The V call is TRBV11-1, the J call TRBJ1-2; D is unclear. The CDR3 is made up of 15 amino acids. The ends were cut back, 0 bases at V and 8 bases at J, with 16 bases in the middle. The germline V gene has CDR1 SGHAT and CDR2 FQDESV (reference sequence). In DNA form, the CDR3 reads TGTGCCAGCAGCTTAGCCTTTACCGGAATGGAGGGCTACACCTTC. Residues: CASSLAFTGMEGYTF.

The gene calls are TRBV7-8 and TRBJ2-6, with D maybe TRBD2 (6 bases). Trimming took 4 bases from V and 1 from J, leaving 11 bases between them. The CDR3 contains 16 residues. The V gene's germline CDR1 is SGHVS and CDR2 FQNEAQ. CDR3 region: CASSSPRGSGANVLTF. The CDR3 DNA reads TGTGCCAGCAGCTCACCACGGGGGTCTGGGGCCAACGTCCTGACTTTC. Looking up the rest from reference TRBV7-8 and TRBJ2-6 gives the full variable domain: GAGVSQSPRYKVAKRGQDVALRCDPISGHVSLFWYQQALGQGPEFLTYFQNEAQLDKSGLPSDRFFAERPEGSVSTLKIQRTQQEDSAVYLCASSSPRGSGANVLTFGAGSRLTVL.

The CDR3 nucleotides read TGTGCCACCAGCAGAGGGGTAGACACCGCTAACTATGGCTACACCTTC. Translation gives CATSRGVDTANYGYTF. This chain links TRBV15 with TRBJ1-2; no firm D call. Trimming took 1 base from V and 0 from J, leaving 12 bases between them. This CDR3 spans 16 amino acids. The germline gives CDR1 LNHNV, CDR2 YYDKDF (reference sequence).

This clone turned up a few times. The V gene is TRBV2, the J gene TRBJ1-1; maybe TRBD1 (5 bases). The length of the CDR3 is 14 residues. The V gene's germline CDR1 is SNHLY and CDR2 FYNNEI. Trimming took off 2 bases at V and 4 bases at J, with 11 bases between the two ends. The CDR3 loop reads CASSEQGSATEAFF. The DNA for the CDR3 is TGTGCCAGCAGTGAACAGGGCTCGGCCACTGAAGCTTTCTTT.

This clone was found a few times. V gene TRBV5-1 combines with J gene TRBJ2-7; possible D gene TRBD1, 6 bases. Trimming left V 5 bases short and J 0 bases short, with 12 bases between. The CDR3 totals 14 residues. Germline assignment: CDR1 SGHRS and CDR2 YFSETQ. The CDR3 DNA reads as TGCGCCAGCAGAGAGTGGGACAACTCCTACGAGCAGTACTTC. As protein: CASREWDNSYEQYF.

This clone has a handful of counts. The chain links TRBV7-2 to TRBJ2-3; D is ambiguous. Germline CDR1 reads SGHTA; CDR2 reads FQGNSA. V shed 4 bases and J shed 3 bases, with 8 bases lying between them. The CDR3 covers 13 residues. As DNA, the CDR3 is TGTGCCAGCAGCTCCCAACTTACAGATACGCAGTATTTT. Protein: CASSSQLTDTQYF.

This clone was found a few times. This sequence joins TRBV5-4 and TRBJ2-5; D remains unclear. The CDR3 is 16 amino acids. Germline CDR1 and CDR2: SGHNT and YYREEE (reference sequence). The ends were cut back, 0 bases at V and 2 bases at J, with 14 bases in the middle. The CDR3 loop is CASSLEQQPEQETQYF. In DNA, the CDR3 is TGTGCCAGCAGCTTGGAACAGCAGCCTGAGCAAGAGACCCAGTACTTC.

This clone was picked up a small number of times. This chain connects TRBV29-1 to TRBJ1-4; 9 bases agree with TRBD1. CDR3 length: 13 residues. Trimming removed 8 bases from V and 7 bases from J; junction bases left unmatched: 8. CDR1 SQVTM and CDR2 ANQGSEA come from the germline V gene. CDR3 protein: CSTSGQGSEKLFF. CDR3 nucleotide sequence: TGCAGCACAAGCGGACAGGGGTCTGAAAAACTGTTTTTT.

This clone was seen a few times. Here the CDR3 reads CAALEGRVETQYF. In nucleotides, the CDR3 is TGTGCCGCCTTGGAGGGTAGGGTAGAGACCCAGTACTTC. This rearrangement joins TRBV30 to TRBJ2-5, with D tentatively TRBD2 (6 bases). CDR3 length: 13 residues. Per germline, CDR1 GTSNPN and CDR2 SVGIG (reference sequence). V was cut by 8 bases and J by 4 bases, with 17 bases left in between.

The J gene is TRBJ1-1, the V gene TRBV4-1, with 7 nucleotides matching TRBD1. With V trimmed by 5 bases and J by 3 bases, 9 bases remained unmatched. The CDR3 consists of 15 residues. Germline CDR1 reads MGHRA; CDR2 reads YSYEKL. CDR3 DNA sequence: TGCGCCAGCAGCAACAACAGGGGAAGGGACACTGAAGCTTTCTTT. Its translation: CASSNNRGRDTEAFF.

The genes are TRBV27 and TRBJ2-4; possibly TRBD1 for D (8 bases). This CDR3 is 13 amino acids long. The germline V gene has CDR1 MNHEY and CDR2 SMNVEV (reference sequence). Trimming left V 6 bases short and J 9 bases short, with 15 bases between. CDR3 amino acids: CASSNHRGGIQYF. The CDR3 DNA is TGTGCCAGCAGCAACCACAGGGGGGGCATTCAGTACTTC.

The J gene is TRBJ2-1, the V gene TRBV19; D gene uncertain. Germline V gives CDR1 LNHDA, CDR2 SQIVND (reference sequence). The length of the CDR3 is 14 residues. Trimming stripped 2 bases from V and 7 bases from J, with 12 bases between. CDR3 in amino acids: CASSILVGENEQFF. CDR3 DNA sequence: TGTGCCAGTAGTATACTAGTCGGTGAGAATGAGCAGTTCTTC.